These 5 T cell receptor beta chains were all obtained from the same sample, sequenced in a study of cytomegalovirus exposure and HLA in healthy donors. Clones were sequenced by immunoSEQ multiplex PCR, and TCRdb holds only the in-frame ones, with some missing. Of 150,000 to 200,000 clones listed, 81% are singletons. Sample: PBMCs. These receptors were collected from a woman between 25 and 40 years old in good health and CMV-seronegative.

The chain carries TRBV6-4 and TRBJ2-7; maybe TRBD1 (9 bases). This CDR3 is 17 amino acids long. V was clipped by 3 bases and J by 5 bases, with 23 bases between them. Germline CDR1 MRHNA, CDR2 SNTAGT. The CDR3 DNA reads TGTGCCAGCAGTGAATCCGGGGGGGGACAGGGAGTCGACGAGCAGTACTTC. It yields the protein CASSESGGGQGVDEQYF.

The chain links TRBV4-1 to TRBJ1-2, with 7 bases fitting TRBD1. CDR1 and CDR2 (germline): MGHRA, YSYEKL. V dropped 1 base and J dropped 1; count of bases not matched to a gene: 3. The CDR3 extends over 15 amino acids. The CDR3 DNA follows: TGCGCCAGCAGCCAAGGGACAGGTCTTAACTATGGCTACACCTTC. As protein: CASSQGTGLNYGYTF.

The chain employs TRBV27 and TRBJ2-7, with D tentatively TRBD1 (6 bases). The CDR3 runs 15 residues. Germline-derived CDR1 and CDR2 are MNHEY and SMNVEV (reference sequence). V was trimmed by 8 bases and J by 1 base, leaving 18 bases between them. CDR3: CASAKAGEGSYEQYF. The CDR3 region has the DNA TGTGCCAGCGCTAAAGCAGGGGAAGGTTCCTACGAGCAGTACTTC.

This chain uses TRBV5-1 with TRBJ2-2, with D uncertain. This CDR3 comprises 13 residues. Germline assignment: CDR1 SGHRS and CDR2 YFSETQ. The V end lost 1 base, the J end lost 6 bases, and 7 bases lay between the germline ends. CDR3 DNA sequence: TGCGCCAGCAGCTTGATTGGGCCCGGGGAGCTGTTTTTT. This translates into CASSLIGPGELFF.

The J gene is TRBJ2-4, the V gene TRBV5-1; D is unresolved. V gave up 4 bases and J gave up 5 bases, with 4 bases separating them. From germline, CDR1 is SGHRS and CDR2 YFSETQ. This CDR3 has 11 residues. The CDR3 spells CASSLQNIQYF. CDR3 nucleotide sequence: TGCGCCAGCAGCCTACAAAACATTCAGTACTTC.